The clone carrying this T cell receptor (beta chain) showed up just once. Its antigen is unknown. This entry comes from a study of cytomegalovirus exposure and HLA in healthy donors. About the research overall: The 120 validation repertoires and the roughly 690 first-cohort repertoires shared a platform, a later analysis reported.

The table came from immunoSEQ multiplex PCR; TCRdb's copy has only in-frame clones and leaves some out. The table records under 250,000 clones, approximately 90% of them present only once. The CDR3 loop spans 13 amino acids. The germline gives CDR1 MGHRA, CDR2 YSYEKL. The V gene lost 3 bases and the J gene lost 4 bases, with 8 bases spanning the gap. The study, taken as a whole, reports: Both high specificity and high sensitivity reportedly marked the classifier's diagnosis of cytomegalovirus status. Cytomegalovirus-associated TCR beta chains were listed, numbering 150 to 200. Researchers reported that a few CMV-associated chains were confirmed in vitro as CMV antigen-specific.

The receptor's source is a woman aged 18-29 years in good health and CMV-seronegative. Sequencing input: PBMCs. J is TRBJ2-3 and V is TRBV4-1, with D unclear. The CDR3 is CASSQGSPDTQYF. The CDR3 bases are TGCGCCAGCAGCCAGGGTAGCCCAGATACGCAGTATTTT.